This T cell receptor (beta chain) was obtained from a study of T-cell reconstitution after alpha-beta-depleted transplantation in children. Turning to this clonotype: Antigen unknown.

Whole-study results and caveats: T-cell counts and diversity at one year post-transplant came mainly from newly produced T cells.

Preparation of the TCRbeta library was carried out with unique molecular identifiers. A single record per CDR3 protein comes from TCRdb applying MiXCR to the PCR reads. Among around 450,000 distinct CDR3 sequences listed, about 10% were seen once. V was cut by 1 base and J by 5 bases, with 17 bases left in between. This CDR3 region has 16 residues. From germline, CDR1 is LNHDA and CDR2 SQIVND (reference sequence). This rearrangement joins TRBV19 to TRBJ2-5, with D perhaps given as TRBD1 or TRBD2 (6 bases each). The receptor comes from a child aged 2 to 15 with inherited bone marrow failure, due to receive a stem cell transplant. Here the sequenced sample was PBMCs, taken before TCRalphabeta/CD19-depleted stem cell transplant. This chain's CDR3 is CASSIVSGAVGETQYF. CDR3 in DNA: TGTGCCAGTAGTATAGTATCGGGGGCGGTCGGGGAGACCCAGTACTTC.